Sequencing of this TCR beta chain was carried out in a study of T cells in Graves' hyperthyroidism and ophthalmopathy (dated by TCRdb to between 2018 and 2020). Regarding the complete study: Peripheral blood was sampled at the time of initial diagnosis, prior to any treatment. The 100 discovery patients were randomly split 7:3 into training and test sets. Whether ophthalmopathy could be predicted prospectively was tested in an independent validation cohort made up of 18 to 20 hyperthyroidism patients plus 17 patients who later progressed to ophthalmopathy. To identify distinguishing TCR V-J signatures, a discovery cohort of 100 or so patients was used, comprising 40 to 45 with Graves' ophthalmopathy and around 57 with stable Graves' hyperthyroidism. In addition, the study compared T-cell repertoires in thyroid tissue and in blood from six Graves' hyperthyroidism patients. TCR Vbeta CDR3 sequencing of 135 peripheral blood samples (43 ophthalmopathy, 75 hyperthyroidism and some 17 progressor patients) is reported in the paper. After blood sampling, hyperthyroidism patients were treated with methimazole at a starting dose of 30 mg daily, and ophthalmopathy patients were treated with high-dose intravenous methylprednisolone. What the work shows at the level of the full study, not this receptor alone: Ophthalmopathy was separated from stable hyperthyroidism by a 13 V-J signature model, with around 90% sensitivity and roughly 81% specificity obtained in cross-validation and 80%/75% obtained in testing. During validation, the model predicted progression to ophthalmopathy a median of approximately 7 months ahead of onset, with around 70% sensitivity and 72% to 80% specificity. Most expanded thyroid clonotypes (frequency above 0.001) were also detected in blood, suggesting blood repertoires may reflect thyroid immune responses. No statistical method was used to set the sample size in advance, and investigators knew the group allocation.

Graves' hyperthyroidism was defined as stable when no progression to ophthalmopathy occurred over 18 months of follow-up. Hyperthyroidism patients were newly diagnosed, with disease duration under 2 months, and aged 18 to 65 years. The study excluded patients with uncontrolled infections, other autoimmune diseases, pregnancy or lactation. Diagnoses were established on the basis of clinical symptoms, serum thyroxine and TRAb, thyroid ultrasound, and orbital computed tomography. PBMCs were isolated from 7.5 to 10 ml of fresh peripheral blood by Ficoll-Paque density gradient centrifugation. Total RNA was extracted using Trizol reagent, and RNA quality was assessed on an Agilent 2100 Bioanalyzer. TCR beta CDR3 regions were amplified from RNA transcripts. For the first round of RT-PCR on the TCR CDR3, the HTBI primer set was used together with the Qiagen OneStep RT-PCR kit. The libraries were constructed in a second round of multiplex PCR and then size-selected and purified. Sequencing of the libraries was done on an Illumina HiSeq2000 using paired-end 100 bp reads. From the authors' description of their analysis: SOAPnuke was used to process the raw data, throwing out any read that contained adapters or uncalled bases, had a mean Phred below 15, or lacked an exact constant-primer or identifier match. COPE v1.2.5 was used to merge high-quality paired reads, and clonotypes were defined as unique nucleotide sequences. MiTCR v1.1 was used to align the clonotypes against IMGT TRBV, TRBD and TRBJ reference segments. The analysis was restricted to V-J combinations with a frequency above 0.0001, which together covered 99% to 99.2% of the repertoires. The TCS score was defined as the ratio of F50 (clonal expansion) to E x V (chaos), calculated using BLOSUM62-based TCRdist between CDR3 peptides within each V-J. Welch's t-statistics and random forest reduced fewer than 550 V-J features to about 12, which were used in a naive Bayes classifier (R e1071). TCRdb applied fastp at Q25 and MiXCR to the public reads, then kept only in-frame beta chains. Duplicate CDR3 protein sequences are folded into a single record with the most common DNA and genes. TCRdb's processing, not the authors' own work, is the source of the V and J calls. Present in this sample are some 740,000 distinct CDR3 sequences, 12% to 15% of which were seen just once. The top ten clonotypes cover roughly a tenth of the sample.

Note on this clonotype: It has no known antigen specificity. Qualities for individual bases were not recorded, and no much larger clone is one base off.

Trimming takes 0 bases off V and 6 bases off J; junction bases not matched to a gene: 7. The CDR3 runs 16 amino acids, cysteine and phenylalanine included. The only DNA kept is the CDR3, 48 bases in frame from the first base. Sequences LGHNA (CDR1) and YNFKEQ (CDR2) are obtained from the germline V gene. Sequenced: blood. The TCR was taken from a woman aged 18-35 years with Graves' hyperthyroidism. This chain joins TRBV4-2 to TRBJ2-1, and 8 junctional nucleotides match TRBD2. The sequenced DNA is TGTGCCAGCAGCCAAGACGGCGGGAGGTTCGGCAATGAGCAGTTCTTC. It codes for CASSQDGGRFGNEQFF.